Here is one TCR beta chain with its context. The V gene's germline CDR1 is SGHDN and CDR2 FVKESK. This CDR3 contains 15 residues. Trimming at V came to 5 bases and at J to 4 bases, leaving 5 bases not matched to a gene. The data were taken from a study of T-cell reconstitution after alpha-beta-depleted transplantation in children. A library of TCRbeta sequences, prepared with unique molecular identifiers, was generated. TCRdb fed the PCR reads into MiXCR, producing one record per CDR3 protein. The sample records some 300,000 distinct CDR3 sequences, over 9.5% being singletons. The sample was PBMCs, taken before TCRalphabeta/CD19-depleted stem cell transplant. This receptor was identified in a boy in the first two years of life with acute myeloid leukemia, due to receive a stem cell transplant. The chain links TRBV14 to TRBJ2-5, with TRBD2 matching over 12 bases. CDR3 DNA sequence: TGTGCCAGCAGCGCCCTGACTAGCGGGAGAGAGACCCAGTACTTC. This gives the protein CASSALTSGRETQYF.